This T cell receptor (beta chain) was identified in a study of response to subunit inactivated influenza vaccine. Germline CDR1 and CDR2: LGHNA and YNFKEQ. The CDR3 is 15 amino acids. With 0 bases removed from V and 4 bases from J, the gap between germline ends came to 9 bases. Each CDR3 protein is one row after TCRdb ran MiXCR on the RT-PCR reads. In the table there are roughly 790,000 distinct CDR3 sequences, around 20% of which are singletons. As regards this clonotype: Antigen: not known.

The study's findings and limits: Researchers suggested that each seasonal influenza vaccination recruits few new T cells.

The receptor's source is a man aged 45-60 years who received an inactivated influenza vaccine. The chain joins TRBV4-2 to TRBJ2-2, with unresolved D. The specimen was PBMCs from blood, collected 4 to 6 days after vaccination. The CDR3 nucleotides are TGTGCCAGCAGCCAAGAAGGGCTTATCACCGGGGAGCTGTTTTTT. Its protein is CASSQEGLITGELFF.